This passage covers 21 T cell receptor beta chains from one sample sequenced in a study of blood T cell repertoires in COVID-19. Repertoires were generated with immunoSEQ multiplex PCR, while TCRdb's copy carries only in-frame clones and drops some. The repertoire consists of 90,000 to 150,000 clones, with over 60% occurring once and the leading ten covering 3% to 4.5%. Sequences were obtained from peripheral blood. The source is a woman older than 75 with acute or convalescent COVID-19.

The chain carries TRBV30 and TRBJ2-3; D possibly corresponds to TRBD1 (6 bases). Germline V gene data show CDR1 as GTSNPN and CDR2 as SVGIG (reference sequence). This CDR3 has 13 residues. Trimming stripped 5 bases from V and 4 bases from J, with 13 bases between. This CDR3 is CAWLTAGADTQYF. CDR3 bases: TGTGCCTGGTTAACGGCAGGGGCAGATACGCAGTATTTT.

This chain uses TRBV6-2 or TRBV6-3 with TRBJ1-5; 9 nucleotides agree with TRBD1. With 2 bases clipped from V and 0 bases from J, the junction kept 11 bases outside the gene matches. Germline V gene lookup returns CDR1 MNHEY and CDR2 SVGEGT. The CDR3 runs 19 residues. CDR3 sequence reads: CASSYPLGQGWSSNQPQHF. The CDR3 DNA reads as TGTGCCAGCAGTTACCCTTTGGGACAGGGTTGGAGTAGCAATCAGCCCCAGCATTTT.

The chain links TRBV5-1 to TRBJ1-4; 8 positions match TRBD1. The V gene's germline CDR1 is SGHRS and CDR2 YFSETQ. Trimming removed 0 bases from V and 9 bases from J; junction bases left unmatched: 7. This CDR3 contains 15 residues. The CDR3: CASSLGFGQGQKLFF. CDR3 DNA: TGCGCCAGCAGCTTGGGGTTCGGACAGGGACAAAAACTGTTTTTT.

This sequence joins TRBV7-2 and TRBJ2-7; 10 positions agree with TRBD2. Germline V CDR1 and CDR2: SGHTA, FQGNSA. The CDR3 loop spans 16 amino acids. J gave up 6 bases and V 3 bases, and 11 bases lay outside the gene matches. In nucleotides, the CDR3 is TGTGCCAGCAGCTTTCGACCTAGCGGGGGTAAAGGCGAGCAGTACTTC. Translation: CASSFRPSGGKGEQYF.

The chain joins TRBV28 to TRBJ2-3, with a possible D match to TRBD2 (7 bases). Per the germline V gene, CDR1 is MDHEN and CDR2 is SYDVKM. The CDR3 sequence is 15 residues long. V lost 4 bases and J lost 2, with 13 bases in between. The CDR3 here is CASSSAGHHTDTQYF. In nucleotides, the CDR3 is TGTGCCAGCAGTTCAGCGGGACATCACACAGATACGCAGTATTTT.

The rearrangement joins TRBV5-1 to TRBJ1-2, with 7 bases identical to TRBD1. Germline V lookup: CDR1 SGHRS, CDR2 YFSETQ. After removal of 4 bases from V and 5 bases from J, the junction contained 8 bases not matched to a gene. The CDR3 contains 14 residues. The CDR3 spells CASSPGTETYGYTF. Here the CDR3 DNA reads TGCGCCAGCAGCCCCGGGACAGAGACTTATGGCTACACCTTC.

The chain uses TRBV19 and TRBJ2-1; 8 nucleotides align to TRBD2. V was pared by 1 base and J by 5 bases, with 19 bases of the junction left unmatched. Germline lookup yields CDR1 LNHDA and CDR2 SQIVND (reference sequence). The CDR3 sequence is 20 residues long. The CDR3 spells CASSIVKAGALNYYDNEQFF. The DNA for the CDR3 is TGTGCCAGTAGTATAGTAAAAGCGGGGGCCCTGAACTACTATGACAATGAGCAGTTCTTC.

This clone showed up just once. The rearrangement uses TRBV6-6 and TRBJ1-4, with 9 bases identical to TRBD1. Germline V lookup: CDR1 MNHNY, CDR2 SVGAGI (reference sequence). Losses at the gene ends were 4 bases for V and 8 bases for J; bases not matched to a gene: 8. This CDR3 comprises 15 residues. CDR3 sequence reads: CASSWDRASREKLFF. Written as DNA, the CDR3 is TGTGCCAGCAGTTGGGACAGGGCTTCGCGAGAAAAACTGTTTTTT.

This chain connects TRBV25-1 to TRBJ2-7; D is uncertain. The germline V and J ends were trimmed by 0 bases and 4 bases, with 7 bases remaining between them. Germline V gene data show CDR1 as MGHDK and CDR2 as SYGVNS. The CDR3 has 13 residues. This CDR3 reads CASSEYGAYEQYF. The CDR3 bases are TGTGCCAGCAGTGAATATGGAGCTTACGAGCAGTACTTC.

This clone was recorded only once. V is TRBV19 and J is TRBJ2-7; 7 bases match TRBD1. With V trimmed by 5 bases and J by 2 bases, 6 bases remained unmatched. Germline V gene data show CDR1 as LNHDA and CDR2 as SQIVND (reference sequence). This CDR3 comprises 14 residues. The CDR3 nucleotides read TGTGCCAGTAGTCCCGACAGGGCCCCCTACGAGCAGTACTTC. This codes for CASSPDRAPYEQYF.

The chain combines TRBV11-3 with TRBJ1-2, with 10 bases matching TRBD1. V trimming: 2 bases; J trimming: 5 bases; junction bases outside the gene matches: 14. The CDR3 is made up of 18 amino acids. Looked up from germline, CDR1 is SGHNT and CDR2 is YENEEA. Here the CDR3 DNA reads TGTGCCAGCAGCTTACCTACGGGACAGGGGCCGTGGAGGTATGGCTACACCTTC. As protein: CASSLPTGQGPWRYGYTF.

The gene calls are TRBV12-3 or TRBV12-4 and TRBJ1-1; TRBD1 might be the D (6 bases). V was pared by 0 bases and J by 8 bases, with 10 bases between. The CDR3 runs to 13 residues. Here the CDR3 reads CASSLAGAGEAFF. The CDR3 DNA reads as TGTGCCAGCAGTTTAGCGGGGGCAGGGGAAGCTTTCTTT.

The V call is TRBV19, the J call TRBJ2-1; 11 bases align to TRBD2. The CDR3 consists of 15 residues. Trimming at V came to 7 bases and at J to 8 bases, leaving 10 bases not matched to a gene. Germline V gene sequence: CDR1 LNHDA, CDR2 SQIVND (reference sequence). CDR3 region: CASKGLAGGEDEQFF. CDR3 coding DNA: TGTGCCAGTAAGGGCCTAGCGGGAGGAGAGGATGAGCAGTTCTTC.

For the CDR3, the DNA is TGTGCCAGTACCCGGGAGAAGGTTCGCAATCAGCCCCAGCATTTT. Encoded protein: CASTREKVRNQPQHF. The chain couples TRBV19 to TRBJ1-5; D unclear. This CDR3 is 15 amino acids long. Looked up from germline, CDR1 is LNHDA and CDR2 is SQIVND (reference sequence). The V end was cut by 7 bases, the J end by 2 bases, with 15 bases between. The entire variable domain, with the rest obtained from reference TRBV19 and TRBJ1-5, is as follows: DGGITQSPKYLFRKEGQNVTLSCEQNLNHDAMYWYRQDPGQGLRLIYYSQIVNDFQKGDIAEGYSVSREKKESFPLTVTSAQKNPTAFYLCASTREKVRNQPQHFGDGTRLSIL.

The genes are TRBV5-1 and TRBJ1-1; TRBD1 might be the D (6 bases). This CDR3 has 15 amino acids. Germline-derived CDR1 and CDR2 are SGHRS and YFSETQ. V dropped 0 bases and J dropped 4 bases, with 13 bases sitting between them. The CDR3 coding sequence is TGCGCCAGCAGCTTGGTTTCAGGGGATCGCACTGAAGCTTTCTTT. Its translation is CASSLVSGDRTEAFF.

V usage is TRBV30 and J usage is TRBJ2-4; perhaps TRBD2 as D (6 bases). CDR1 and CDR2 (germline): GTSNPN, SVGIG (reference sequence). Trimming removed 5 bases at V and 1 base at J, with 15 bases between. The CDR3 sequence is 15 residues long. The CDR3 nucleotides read TGTGCCTGGGAGGAGCCGGGGGTGGCCAAAAACATTCAGTACTTC. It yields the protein CAWEEPGVAKNIQYF.

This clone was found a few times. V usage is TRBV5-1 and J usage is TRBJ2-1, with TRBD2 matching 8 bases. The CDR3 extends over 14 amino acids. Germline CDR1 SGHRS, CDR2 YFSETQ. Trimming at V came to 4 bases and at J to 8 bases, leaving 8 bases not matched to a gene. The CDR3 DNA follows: TGCGCCAGCAGCCCGAGGACTAGCAACGATGAGCAGTTCTTC. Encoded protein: CASSPRTSNDEQFF.

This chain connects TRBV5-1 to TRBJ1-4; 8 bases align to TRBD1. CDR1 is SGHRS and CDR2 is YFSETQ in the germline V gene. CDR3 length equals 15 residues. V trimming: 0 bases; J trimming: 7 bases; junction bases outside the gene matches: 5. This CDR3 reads CASSLDGTGSEKLFF. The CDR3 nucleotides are TGCGCCAGCAGCTTGGATGGGACAGGTAGTGAAAAACTGTTTTTT.

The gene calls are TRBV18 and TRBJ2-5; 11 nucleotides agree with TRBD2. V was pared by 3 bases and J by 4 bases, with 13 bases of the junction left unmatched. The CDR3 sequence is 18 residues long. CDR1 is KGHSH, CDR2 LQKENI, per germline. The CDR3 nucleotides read TGTGCCAGCTCACCGACCATGACTAGCGGGGCCGGGGGAGAGACCCAGTACTTC. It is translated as CASSPTMTSGAGGETQYF. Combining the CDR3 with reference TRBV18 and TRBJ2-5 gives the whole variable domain NAGVMQNPRHLVRRRGQEARLRCSPMKGHSHVYWYRQLPEEGLKFMVYLQKENIIDESGMPKERFSAEFPKEGPSILRIQQVVRGDSAAYFCASSPTMTSGAGGETQYFGPGTRLLVL.

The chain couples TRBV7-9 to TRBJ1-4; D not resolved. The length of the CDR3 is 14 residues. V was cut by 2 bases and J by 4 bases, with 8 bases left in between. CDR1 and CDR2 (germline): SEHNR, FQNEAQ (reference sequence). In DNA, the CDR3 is TGTGCCAGCAGCTTACCAGGCGATAATGAAAAACTGTTTTTT. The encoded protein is CASSLPGDNEKLFF.

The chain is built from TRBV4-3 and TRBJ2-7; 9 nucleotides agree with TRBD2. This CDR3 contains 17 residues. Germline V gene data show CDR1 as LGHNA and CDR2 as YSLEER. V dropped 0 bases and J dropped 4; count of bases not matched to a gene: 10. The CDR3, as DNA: TGCGCCAGCAGCCAAGAAACCGGGACTAGCCTCGGGTACGAGCAGTACTTC. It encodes CASSQETGTSLGYEQYF.